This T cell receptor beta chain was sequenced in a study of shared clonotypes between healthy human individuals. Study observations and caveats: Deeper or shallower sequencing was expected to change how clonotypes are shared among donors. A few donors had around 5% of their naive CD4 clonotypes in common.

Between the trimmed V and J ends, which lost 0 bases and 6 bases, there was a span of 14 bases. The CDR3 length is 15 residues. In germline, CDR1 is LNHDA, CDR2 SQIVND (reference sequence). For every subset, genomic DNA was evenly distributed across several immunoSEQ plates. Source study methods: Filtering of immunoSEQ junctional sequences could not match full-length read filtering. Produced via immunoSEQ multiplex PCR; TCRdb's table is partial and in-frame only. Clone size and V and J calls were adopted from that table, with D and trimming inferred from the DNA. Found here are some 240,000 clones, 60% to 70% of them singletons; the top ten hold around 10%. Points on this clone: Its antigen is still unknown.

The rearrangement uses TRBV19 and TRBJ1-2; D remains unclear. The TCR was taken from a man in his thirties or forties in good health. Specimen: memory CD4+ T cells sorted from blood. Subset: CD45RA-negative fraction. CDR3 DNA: TGTGCCAGTAGTATAGATCTATGGAAGGTAGATGGCTACACCTTC. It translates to CASSIDLWKVDGYTF.